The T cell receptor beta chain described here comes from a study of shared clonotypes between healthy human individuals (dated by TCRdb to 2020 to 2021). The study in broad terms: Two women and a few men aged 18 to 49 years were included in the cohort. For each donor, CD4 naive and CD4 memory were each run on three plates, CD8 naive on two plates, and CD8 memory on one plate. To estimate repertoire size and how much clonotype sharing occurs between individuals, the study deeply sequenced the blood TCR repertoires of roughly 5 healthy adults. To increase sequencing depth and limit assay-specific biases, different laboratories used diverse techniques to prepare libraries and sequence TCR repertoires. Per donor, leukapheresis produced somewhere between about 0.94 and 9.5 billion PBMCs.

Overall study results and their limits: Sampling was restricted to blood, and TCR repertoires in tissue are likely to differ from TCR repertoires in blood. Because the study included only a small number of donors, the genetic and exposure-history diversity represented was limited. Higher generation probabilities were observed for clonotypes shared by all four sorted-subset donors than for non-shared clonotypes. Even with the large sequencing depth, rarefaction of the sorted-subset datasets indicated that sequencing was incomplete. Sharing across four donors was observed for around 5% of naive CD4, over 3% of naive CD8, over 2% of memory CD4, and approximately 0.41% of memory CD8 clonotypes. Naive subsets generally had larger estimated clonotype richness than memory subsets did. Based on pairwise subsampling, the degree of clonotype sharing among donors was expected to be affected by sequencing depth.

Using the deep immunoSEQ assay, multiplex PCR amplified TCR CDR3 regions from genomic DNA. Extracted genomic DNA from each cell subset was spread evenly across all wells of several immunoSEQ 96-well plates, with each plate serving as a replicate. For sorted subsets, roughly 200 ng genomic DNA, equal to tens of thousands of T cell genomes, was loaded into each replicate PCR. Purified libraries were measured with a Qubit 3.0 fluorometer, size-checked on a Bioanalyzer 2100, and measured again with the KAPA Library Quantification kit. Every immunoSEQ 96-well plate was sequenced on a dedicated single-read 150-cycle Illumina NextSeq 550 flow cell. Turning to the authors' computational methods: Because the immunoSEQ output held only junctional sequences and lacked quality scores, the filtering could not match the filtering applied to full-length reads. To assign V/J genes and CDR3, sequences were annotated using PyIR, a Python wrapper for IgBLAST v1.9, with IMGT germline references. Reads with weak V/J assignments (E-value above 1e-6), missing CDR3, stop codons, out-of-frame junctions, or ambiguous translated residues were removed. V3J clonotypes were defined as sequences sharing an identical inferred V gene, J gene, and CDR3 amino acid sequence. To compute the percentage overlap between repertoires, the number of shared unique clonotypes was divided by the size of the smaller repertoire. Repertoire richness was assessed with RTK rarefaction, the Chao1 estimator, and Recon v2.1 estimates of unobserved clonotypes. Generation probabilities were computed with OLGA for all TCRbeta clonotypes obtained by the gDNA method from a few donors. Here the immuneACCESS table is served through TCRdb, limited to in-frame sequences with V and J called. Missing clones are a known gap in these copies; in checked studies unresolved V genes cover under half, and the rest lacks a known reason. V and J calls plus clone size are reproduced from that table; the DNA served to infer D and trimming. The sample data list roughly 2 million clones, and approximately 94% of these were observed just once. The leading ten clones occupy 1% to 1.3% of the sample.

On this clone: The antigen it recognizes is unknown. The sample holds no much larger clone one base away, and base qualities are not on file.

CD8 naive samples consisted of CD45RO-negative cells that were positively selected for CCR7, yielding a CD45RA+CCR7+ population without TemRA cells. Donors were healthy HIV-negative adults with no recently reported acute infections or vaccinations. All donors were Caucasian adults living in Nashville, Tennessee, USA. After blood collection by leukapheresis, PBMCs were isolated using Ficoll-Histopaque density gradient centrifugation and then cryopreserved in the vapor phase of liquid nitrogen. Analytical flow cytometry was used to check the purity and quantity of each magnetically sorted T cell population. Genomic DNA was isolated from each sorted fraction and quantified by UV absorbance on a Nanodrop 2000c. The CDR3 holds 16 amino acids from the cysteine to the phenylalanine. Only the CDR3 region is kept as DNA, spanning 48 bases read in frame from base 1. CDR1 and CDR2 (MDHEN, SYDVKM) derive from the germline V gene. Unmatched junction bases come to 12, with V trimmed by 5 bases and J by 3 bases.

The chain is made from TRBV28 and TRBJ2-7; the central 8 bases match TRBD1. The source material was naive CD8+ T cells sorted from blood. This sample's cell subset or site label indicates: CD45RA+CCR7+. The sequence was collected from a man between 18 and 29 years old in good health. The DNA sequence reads TGTGCCAGCAGTGGGGAAACCGGGACAGGAGACTACGAGCAGTACTTC. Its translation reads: CASSGETGTGDYEQYF.